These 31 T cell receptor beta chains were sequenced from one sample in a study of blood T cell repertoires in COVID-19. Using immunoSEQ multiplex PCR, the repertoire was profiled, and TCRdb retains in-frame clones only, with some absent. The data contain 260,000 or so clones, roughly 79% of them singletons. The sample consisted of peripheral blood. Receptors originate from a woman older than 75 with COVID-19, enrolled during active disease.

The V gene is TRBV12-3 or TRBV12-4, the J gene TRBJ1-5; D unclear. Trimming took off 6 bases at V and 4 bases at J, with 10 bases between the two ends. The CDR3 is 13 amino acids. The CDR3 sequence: CASRGRLNQPQHF. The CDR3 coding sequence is TGTGCCAGCAGAGGCAGGCTGAATCAGCCCCAGCATTTT.

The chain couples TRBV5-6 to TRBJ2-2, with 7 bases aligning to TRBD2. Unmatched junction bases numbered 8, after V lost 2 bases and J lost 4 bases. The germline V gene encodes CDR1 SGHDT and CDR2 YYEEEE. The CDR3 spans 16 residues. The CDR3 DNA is TGTGCCAGCAGCTTTACAGGACTAGGGAGCACCGGGGAGCTGTTTTTT. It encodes CASSFTGLGSTGELFF. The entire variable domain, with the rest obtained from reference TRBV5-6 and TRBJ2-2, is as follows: DAGVTQSPTHLIKTRGQQVTLRCSPKSGHDTVSWYQQALGQGPQFIFQYYEEEERQRGNFPDRFSGHQFPNYSSELNVNALLLGDSALYLCASSFTGLGSTGELFFGEGSRLTVL.

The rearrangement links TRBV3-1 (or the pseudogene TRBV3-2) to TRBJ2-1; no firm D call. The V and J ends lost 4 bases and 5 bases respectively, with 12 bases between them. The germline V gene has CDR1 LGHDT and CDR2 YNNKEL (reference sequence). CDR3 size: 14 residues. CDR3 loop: CASSPELLNNEQFF. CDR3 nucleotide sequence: TGTGCCAGCAGCCCGGAGCTTTTAAACAATGAGCAGTTCTTC.

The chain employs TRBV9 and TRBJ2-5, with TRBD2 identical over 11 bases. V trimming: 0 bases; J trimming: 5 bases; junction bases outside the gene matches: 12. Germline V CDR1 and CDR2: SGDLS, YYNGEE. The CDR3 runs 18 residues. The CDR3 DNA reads TGTGCCAGCAGCGTAGGCGGGCTAGCGGGGGGTCGAGGGGAGACCCAGTACTTC. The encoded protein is CASSVGGLAGGRGETQYF.

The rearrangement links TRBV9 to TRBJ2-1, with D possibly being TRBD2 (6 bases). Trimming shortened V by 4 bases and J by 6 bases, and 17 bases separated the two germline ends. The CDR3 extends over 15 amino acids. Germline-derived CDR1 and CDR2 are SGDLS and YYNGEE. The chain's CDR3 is CASSLRREPPNEQFF. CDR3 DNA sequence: TGTGCCAGCAGCTTAAGACGGGAGCCACCCAATGAGCAGTTCTTC.

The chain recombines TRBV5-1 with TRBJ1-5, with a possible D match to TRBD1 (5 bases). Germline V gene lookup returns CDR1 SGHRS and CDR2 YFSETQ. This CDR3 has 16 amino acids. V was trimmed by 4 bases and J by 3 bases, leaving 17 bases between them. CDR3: CASSPGVGGTNQPQHF. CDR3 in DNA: TGCGCCAGCAGCCCGGGGGTCGGGGGTACCAATCAGCCCCAGCATTTT.

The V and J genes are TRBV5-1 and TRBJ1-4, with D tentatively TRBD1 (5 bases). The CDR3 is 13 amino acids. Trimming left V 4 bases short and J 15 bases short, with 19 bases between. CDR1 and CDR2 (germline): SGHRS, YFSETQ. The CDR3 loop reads CASSRSPREEMFF. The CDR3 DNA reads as TGCGCCAGCAGCCGGAGTCCCAGGGAGGAGATGTTTTTT.

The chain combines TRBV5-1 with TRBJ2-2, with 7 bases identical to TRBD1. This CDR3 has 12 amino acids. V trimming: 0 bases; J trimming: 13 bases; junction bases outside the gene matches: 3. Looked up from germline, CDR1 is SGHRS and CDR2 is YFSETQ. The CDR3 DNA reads TGCGCCAGCAGCTTGGAGGGGGCTGGGCTGTTTTTT. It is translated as CASSLEGAGLFF.

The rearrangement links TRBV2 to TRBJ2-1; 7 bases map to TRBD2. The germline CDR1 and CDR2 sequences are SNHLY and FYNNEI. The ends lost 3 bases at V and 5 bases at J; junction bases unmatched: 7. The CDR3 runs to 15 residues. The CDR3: CASSDRAGTNNEQFF. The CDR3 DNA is TGTGCCAGCAGTGACCGAGCGGGAACCAACAATGAGCAGTTCTTC.

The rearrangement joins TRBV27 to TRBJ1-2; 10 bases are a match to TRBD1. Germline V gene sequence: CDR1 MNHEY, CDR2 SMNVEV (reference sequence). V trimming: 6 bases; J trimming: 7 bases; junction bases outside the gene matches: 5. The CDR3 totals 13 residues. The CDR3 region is CASSRDRGSGYTF. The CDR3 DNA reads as TGTGCCAGCAGCCGGGACAGGGGTTCTGGCTACACCTTC.

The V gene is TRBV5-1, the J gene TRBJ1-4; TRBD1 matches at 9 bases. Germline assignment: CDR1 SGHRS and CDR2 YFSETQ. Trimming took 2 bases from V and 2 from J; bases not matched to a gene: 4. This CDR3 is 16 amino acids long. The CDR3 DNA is TGCGCCAGCAGCTTCGGGACAGGGACCACTAATGAAAAACTGTTTTTT. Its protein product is CASSFGTGTTNEKLFF. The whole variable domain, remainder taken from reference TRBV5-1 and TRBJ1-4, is KAGVTQTPRYLIKTRGQQVTLSCSPISGHRSVSWYQQTPGQGLQFLFEYFSETQRNKGNFPGRFSGRQFSNSRSEMNVSTLELGDSALYLCASSFGTGTTNEKLFFGSGTQLSVL.

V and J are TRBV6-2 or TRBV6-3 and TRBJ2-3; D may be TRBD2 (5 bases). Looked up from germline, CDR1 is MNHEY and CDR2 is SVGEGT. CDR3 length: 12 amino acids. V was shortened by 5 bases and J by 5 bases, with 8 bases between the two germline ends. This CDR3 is CASSLSGDTQYF. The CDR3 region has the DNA TGTGCCAGCAGTCTAAGCGGAGATACGCAGTATTTT.

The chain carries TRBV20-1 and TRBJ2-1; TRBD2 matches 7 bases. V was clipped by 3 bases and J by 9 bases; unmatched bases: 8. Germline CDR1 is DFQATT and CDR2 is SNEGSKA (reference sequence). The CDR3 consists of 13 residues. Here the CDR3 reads CSASAGEDREQFF. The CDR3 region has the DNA TGCAGTGCTAGTGCGGGAGAGGATCGTGAGCAGTTCTTC.

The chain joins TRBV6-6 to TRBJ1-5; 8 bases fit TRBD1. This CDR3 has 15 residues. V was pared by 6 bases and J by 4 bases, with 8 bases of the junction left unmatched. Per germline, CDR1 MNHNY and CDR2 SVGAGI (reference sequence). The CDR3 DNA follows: TGTGCCAGCAGCTCCGGGACAGGCTTAAATCAGCCCCAGCATTTT. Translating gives CASSSGTGLNQPQHF.

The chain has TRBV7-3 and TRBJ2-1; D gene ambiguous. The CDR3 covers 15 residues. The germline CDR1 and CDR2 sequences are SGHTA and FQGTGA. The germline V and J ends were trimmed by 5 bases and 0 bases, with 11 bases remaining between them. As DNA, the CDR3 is TGTGCCAGCAGCCCACAGAGAAACTCCTACAATGAGCAGTTCTTC. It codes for CASSPQRNSYNEQFF.

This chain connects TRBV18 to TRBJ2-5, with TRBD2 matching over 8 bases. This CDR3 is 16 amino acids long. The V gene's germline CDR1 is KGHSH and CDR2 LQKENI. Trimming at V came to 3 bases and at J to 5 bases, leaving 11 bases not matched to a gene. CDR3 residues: CASSPAGTSNLETQYF. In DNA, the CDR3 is TGTGCCAGCTCACCCGCCGGGACTAGTAATCTCGAGACCCAGTACTTC.

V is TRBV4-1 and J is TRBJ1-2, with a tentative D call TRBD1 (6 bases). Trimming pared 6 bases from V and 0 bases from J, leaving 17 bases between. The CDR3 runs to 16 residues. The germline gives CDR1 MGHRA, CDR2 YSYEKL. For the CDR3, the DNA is TGCGCCAGCAGTCAACCCGACAGGCTTGCTAACTATGGCTACACCTTC. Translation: CASSQPDRLANYGYTF.

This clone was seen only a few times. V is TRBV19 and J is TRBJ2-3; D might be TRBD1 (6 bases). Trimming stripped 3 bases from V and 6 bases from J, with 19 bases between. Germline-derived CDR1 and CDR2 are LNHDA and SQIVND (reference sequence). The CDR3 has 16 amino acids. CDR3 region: CASSMESPPRGDTQYF. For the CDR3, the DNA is TGTGCCAGTAGTATGGAGAGTCCTCCAAGGGGGGATACGCAGTATTTT.

The CDR3 is CASRMGQINEKLFF. In nucleotides, the CDR3 is TGTGCCAGCAGAATGGGACAGATTAATGAAAAACTGTTTTTT. The chain employs TRBV2 and TRBJ1-4, with 7 nucleotides matching TRBD1. Unmatched junction bases numbered 5, after V lost 6 bases and J lost 4 bases. The CDR3 runs 14 residues. Looked up from germline, CDR1 is SNHLY and CDR2 is FYNNEI.

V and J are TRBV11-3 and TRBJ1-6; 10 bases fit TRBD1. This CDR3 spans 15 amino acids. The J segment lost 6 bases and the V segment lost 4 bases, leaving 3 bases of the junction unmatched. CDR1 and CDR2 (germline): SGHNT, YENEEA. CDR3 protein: CASSSGTGVNSPLHF. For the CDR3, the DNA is TGTGCCAGCAGCTCCGGGACAGGGGTTAATTCACCCCTCCACTTT.

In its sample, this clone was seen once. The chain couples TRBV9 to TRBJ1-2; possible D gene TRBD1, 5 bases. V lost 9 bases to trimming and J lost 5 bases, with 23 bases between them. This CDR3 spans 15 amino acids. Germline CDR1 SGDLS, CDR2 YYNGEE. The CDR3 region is CATSNLDRPLYGYTF. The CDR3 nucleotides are TGTGCCACGTCCAACCTTGACAGACCTTTATATGGCTACACCTTC.

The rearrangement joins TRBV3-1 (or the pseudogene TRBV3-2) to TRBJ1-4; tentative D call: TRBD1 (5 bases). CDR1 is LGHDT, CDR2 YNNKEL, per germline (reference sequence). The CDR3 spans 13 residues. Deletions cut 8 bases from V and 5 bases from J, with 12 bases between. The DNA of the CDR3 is TGTGCCAGCCAGGGAGGGAGAAATGAAAAACTGTTTTTT. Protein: CASQGGRNEKLFF.

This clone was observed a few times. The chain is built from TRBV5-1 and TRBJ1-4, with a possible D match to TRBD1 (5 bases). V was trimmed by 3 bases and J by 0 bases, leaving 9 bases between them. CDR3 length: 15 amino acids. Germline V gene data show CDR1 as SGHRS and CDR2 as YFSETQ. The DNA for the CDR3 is TGCGCCAGCAGCTCGGGAGGGGCAACTAATGAAAAACTGTTTTTT. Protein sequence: CASSSGGATNEKLFF.

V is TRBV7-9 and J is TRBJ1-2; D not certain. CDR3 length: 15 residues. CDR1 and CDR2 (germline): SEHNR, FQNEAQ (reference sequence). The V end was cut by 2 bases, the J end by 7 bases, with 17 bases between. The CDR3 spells CASSLQLPAGGGYTF. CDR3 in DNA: TGTGCCAGCAGCTTACAGTTGCCAGCGGGCGGTGGCTACACCTTC.

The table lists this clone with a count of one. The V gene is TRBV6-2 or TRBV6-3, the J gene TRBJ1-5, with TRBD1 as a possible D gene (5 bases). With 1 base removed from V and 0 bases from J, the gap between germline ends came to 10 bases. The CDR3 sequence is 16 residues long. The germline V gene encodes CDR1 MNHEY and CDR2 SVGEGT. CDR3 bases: TGTGCCAGCAGTTACTTTCCGGACACTAGCAATCAGCCCCAGCATTTT. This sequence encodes CASSYFPDTSNQPQHF.

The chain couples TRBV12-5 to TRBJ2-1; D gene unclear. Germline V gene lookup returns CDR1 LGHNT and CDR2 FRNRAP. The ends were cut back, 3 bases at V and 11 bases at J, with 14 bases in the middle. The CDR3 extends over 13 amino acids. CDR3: CASGLSPISKQFF. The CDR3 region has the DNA TGTGCTAGTGGTTTAAGTCCAATTAGTAAGCAGTTCTTC.

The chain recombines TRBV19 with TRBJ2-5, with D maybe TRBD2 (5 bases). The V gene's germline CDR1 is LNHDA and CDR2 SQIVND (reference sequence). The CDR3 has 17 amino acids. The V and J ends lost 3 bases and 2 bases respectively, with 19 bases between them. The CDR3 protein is CASSIAGGARAQETQYF. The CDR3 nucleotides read TGTGCCAGTAGTATCGCTGGCGGCGCGAGGGCTCAAGAGACCCAGTACTTC.

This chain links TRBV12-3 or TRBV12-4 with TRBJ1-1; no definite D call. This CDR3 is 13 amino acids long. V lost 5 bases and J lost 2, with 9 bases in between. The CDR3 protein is CASSVRGNTEAFF. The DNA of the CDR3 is TGTGCCAGCAGTGTCCGGGGTAACACTGAAGCTTTCTTT.

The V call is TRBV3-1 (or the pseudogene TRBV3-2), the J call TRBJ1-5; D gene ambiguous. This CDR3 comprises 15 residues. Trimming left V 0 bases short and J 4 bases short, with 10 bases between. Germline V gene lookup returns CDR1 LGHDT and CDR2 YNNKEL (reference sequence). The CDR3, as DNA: TGTGCCAGCAGCCAAGAGAGTACCCCGAATCAGCCCCAGCATTTT. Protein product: CASSQESTPNQPQHF.

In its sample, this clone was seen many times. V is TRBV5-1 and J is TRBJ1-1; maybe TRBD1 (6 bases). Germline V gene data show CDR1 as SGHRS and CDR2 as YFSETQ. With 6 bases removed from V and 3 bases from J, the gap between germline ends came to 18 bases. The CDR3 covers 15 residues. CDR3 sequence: CASTLGGVRDTEAFF. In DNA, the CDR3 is TGCGCCAGCACCCTAGGGGGGGTGAGAGACACTGAAGCTTTCTTT.

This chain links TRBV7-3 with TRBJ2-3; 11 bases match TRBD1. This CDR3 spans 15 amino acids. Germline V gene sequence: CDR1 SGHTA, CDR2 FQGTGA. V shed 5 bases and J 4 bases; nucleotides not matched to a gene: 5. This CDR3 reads CASSADRGRSDTQYF. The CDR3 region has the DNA TGTGCCAGCAGCGCGGACAGGGGGCGATCAGATACGCAGTATTTT.